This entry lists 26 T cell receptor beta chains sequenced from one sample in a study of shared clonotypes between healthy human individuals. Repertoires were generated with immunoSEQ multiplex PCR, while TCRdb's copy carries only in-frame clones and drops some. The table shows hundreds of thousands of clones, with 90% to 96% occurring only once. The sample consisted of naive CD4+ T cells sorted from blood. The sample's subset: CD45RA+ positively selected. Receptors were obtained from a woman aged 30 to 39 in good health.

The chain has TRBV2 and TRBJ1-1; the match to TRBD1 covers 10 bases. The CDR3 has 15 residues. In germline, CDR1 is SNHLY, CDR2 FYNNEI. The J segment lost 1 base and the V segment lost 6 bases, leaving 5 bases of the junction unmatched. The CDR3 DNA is TGTGCCAGCAGATGGGACAGGGGACAGAACACTGAAGCTTTCTTT. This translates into CASRWDRGQNTEAFF.

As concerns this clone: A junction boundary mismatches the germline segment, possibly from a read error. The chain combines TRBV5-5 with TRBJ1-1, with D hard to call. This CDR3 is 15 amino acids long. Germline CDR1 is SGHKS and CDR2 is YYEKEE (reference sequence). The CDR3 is CASSLAAVMNTEAFF. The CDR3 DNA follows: TGTGCCAGCAGTTTGGCGGCCGTCATGAACACTGAAGCTTTCTTT. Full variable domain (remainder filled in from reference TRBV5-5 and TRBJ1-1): DAGVTQSPTHLIKTRGQQVTLRCSPISGHKSVSWYQQVLGQGPQFIFQYYEKEERGRGNFPDRFSARQFPNYSSELNVNALLLGDSALYLCASSLAAVMNTEAFFGQGTRLTVV.

This CDR3 is CASSRASYEQYF. The CDR3 DNA reads as TGTGCCAGCAGCCGAGCTTCCTACGAGCAGTACTTC. This chain connects TRBV11-3 to TRBJ2-7; D uncertain. Trimming cost V 5 bases and J 1 base, with 6 bases left between them. Germline CDR1 SGHNT, CDR2 YENEEA. CDR3 length equals 12 residues.

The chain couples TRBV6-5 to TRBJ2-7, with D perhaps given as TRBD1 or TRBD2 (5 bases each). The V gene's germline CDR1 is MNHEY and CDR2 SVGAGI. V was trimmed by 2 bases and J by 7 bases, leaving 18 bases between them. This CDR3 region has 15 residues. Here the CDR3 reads CASSYRVGGVVEQYF. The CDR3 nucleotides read TGTGCCAGCAGTTACCGAGTTGGGGGAGTAGTTGAGCAGTACTTC.

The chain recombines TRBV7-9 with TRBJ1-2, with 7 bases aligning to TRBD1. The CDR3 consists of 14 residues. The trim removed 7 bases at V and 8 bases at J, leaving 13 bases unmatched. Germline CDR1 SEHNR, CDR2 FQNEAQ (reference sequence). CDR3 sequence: CASTPPGQIHGYTF. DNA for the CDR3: TGTGCCAGCACCCCACCGGGACAGATTCACGGCTACACCTTC.

The CDR3 sequence: CASSLTLLFYEQYF. For the CDR3, the DNA is TGTGCCAGCAGCTTAACGTTACTATTCTACGAGCAGTACTTC. The V call is TRBV7-3, the J call TRBJ2-7, with D unclear. V was trimmed by 0 bases and J by 3 bases, leaving 9 bases between them. The CDR3 sequence is 14 residues long. The germline V gene has CDR1 SGHTA and CDR2 FQGTGA.

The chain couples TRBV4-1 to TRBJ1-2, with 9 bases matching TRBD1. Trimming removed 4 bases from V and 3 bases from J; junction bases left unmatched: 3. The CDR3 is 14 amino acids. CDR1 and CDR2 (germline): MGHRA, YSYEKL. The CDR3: CASSRTGVDYGYTF. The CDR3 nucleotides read TGCGCCAGCAGCCGGACAGGGGTCGACTATGGCTACACCTTC.

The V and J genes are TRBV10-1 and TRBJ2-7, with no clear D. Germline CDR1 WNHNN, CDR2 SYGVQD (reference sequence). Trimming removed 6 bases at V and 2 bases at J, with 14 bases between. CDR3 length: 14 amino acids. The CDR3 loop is CASRWSLSTYEQYF. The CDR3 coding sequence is TGCGCCAGCAGGTGGAGCCTTAGTACCTACGAGCAGTACTTC.

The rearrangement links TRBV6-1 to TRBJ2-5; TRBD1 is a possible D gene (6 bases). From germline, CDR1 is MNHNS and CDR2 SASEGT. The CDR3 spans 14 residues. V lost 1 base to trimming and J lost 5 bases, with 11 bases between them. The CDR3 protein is CASSEVWGRETQYF. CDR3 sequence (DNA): TGTGCCAGCAGTGAAGTGTGGGGGCGTGAGACCCAGTACTTC.

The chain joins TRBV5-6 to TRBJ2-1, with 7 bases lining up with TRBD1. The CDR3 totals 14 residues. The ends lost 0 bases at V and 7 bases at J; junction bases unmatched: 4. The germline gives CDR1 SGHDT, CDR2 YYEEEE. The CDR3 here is CASSLVDRANEQFF. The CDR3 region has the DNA TGTGCCAGCAGCTTGGTCGACAGGGCGAATGAGCAGTTCTTC.

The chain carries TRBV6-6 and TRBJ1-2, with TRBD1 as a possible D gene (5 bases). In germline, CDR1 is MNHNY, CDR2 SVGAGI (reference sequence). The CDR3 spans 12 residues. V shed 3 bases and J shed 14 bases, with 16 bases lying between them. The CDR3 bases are TGTGCCAGCAGTTATACCGGGACTGCCGTAACCTTC. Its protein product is CASSYTGTAVTF.

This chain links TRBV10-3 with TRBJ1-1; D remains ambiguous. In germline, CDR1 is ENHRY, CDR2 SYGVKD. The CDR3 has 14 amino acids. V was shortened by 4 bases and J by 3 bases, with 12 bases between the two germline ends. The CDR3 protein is CAISAVTRDTEAFF. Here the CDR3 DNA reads TGTGCCATCAGTGCGGTGACGAGAGACACTGAAGCTTTCTTT.

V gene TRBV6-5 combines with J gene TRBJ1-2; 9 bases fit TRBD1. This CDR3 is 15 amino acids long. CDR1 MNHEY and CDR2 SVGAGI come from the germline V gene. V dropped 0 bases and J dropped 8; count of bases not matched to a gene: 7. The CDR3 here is CASSYSGQGPQGYTF. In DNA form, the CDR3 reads TGTGCCAGCAGTTACTCCGGACAGGGGCCGCAGGGCTACACCTTC.

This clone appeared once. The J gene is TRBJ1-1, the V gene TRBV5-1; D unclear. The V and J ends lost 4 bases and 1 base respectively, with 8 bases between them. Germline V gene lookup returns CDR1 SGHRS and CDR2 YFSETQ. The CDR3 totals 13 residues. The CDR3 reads CASSAAQNTEAFF. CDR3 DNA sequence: TGCGCCAGCAGCGCGGCCCAGAACACTGAAGCTTTCTTT.

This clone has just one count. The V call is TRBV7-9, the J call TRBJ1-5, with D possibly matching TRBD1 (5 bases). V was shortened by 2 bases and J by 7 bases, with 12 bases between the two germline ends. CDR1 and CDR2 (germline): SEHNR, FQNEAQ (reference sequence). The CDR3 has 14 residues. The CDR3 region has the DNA TGTGCCAGCAGCTTATCGGGGACGAGCCAGCCCCAGCATTTT. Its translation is CASSLSGTSQPQHF. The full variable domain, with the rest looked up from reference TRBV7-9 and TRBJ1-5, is DTGVSQNPRHKITKRGQNVTFRCDPISEHNRLYWYRQTLGQGPEFLTYFQNEAQLEKSRLLSDRFSAERPKGSFSTLEIQRTEQGDSAMYLCASSLSGTSQPQHFGDGTRLSIL.

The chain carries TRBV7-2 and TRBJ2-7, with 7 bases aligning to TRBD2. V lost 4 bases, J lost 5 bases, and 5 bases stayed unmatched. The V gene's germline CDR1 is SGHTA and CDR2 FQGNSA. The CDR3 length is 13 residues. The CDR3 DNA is TGTGCCAGCAGCTCACCGGGACTACACGAGCAGTACTTC. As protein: CASSSPGLHEQYF.

CDR3 in amino acids: CASSQITRSTEAFF. For the CDR3, the DNA is TGCGCCAGCAGCCAGATTACTAGGTCCACTGAAGCTTTCTTT. The genes are TRBV4-1 and TRBJ1-1; D gene ambiguous. The CDR3 has 14 residues. Germline V gene lookup returns CDR1 MGHRA and CDR2 YSYEKL. The V gene lost 3 bases and the J gene lost 4 bases, with 12 bases spanning the gap.

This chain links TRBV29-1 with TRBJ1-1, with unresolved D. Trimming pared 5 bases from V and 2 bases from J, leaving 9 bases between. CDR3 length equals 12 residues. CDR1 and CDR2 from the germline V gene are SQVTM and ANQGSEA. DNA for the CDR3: TGCAGCGTTCTACAAAGCAACACTGAAGCTTTCTTT. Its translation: CSVLQSNTEAFF.

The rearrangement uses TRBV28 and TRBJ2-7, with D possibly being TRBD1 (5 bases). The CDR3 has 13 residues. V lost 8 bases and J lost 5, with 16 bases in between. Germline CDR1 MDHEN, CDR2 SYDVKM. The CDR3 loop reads CASRKTASDEQYF. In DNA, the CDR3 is TGTGCCAGCCGTAAGACAGCCTCTGACGAGCAGTACTTC.

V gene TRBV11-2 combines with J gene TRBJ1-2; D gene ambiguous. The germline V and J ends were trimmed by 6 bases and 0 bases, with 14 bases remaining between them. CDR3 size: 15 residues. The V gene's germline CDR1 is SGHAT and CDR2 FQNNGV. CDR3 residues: CASSGDALANYGYTF. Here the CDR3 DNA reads TGTGCCAGCAGTGGAGATGCTCTGGCTAACTATGGCTACACCTTC. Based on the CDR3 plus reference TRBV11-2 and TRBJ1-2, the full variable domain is EAGVAQSPRYKIIEKRQSVAFWCNPISGHATLYWYQQILGQGPKLLIQFQNNGVVDDSQLPKDRFSAERLKGVDSTLKIQPAKLEDSAVYLCASSGDALANYGYTFGSGTRLTVV.

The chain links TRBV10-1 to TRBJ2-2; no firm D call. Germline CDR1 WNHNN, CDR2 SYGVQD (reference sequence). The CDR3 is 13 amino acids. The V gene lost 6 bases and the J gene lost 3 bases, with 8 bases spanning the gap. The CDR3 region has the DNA TGCGCCAGCAGCCGAACTTACACCGGGGAGCTGTTTTTT. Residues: CASSRTYTGELFF.

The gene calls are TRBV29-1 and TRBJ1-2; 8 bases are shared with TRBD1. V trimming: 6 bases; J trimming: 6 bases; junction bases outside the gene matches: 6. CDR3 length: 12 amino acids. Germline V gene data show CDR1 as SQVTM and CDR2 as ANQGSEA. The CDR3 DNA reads TGCAGCGTCGGACAGGGTATTAATGGCTACACCTTC. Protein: CSVGQGINGYTF.

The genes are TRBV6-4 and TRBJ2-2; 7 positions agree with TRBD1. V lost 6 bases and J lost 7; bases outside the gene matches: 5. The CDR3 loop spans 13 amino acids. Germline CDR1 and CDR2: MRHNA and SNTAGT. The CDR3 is CASSRQGFGELFF. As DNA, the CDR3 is TGTGCCAGCAGCCGACAGGGATTCGGGGAGCTGTTTTTT.

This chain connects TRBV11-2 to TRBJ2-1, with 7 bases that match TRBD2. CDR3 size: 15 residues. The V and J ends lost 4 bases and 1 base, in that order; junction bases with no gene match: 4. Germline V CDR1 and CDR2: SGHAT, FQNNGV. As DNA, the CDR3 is TGTGCCAGCAGCTCACTAGCGACATCCTACAATGAGCAGTTCTTC. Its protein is CASSSLATSYNEQFF.

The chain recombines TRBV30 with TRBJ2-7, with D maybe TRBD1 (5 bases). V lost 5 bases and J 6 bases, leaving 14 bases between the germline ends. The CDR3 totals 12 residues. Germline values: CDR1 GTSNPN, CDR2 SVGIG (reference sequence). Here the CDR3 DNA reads TGTGCCTGGGACAGTTTCCAGAGCGAGCAGTACTTC. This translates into CAWDSFQSEQYF.

CDR3 loop: CASRPGQVHTIYF. In DNA form, the CDR3 reads TGTGCCAGCAGACCTGGGCAAGTTCACACCATATATTTT. J is TRBJ1-3 and V is TRBV28, with D unclear. The CDR3 totals 13 residues. V lost 6 bases and J 8 bases, leaving 14 bases between the germline ends. Germline CDR1 MDHEN, CDR2 SYDVKM.